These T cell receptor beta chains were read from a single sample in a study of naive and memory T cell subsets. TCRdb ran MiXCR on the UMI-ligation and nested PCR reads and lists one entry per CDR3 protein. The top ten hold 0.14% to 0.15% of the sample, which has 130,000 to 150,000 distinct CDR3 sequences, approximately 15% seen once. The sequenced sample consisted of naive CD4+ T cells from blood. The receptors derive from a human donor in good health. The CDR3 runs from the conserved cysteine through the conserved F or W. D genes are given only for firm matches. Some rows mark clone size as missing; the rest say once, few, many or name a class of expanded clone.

DNA: TGTGCCAGCAGTTACTCCTCCAAAGCAACAGGATCTAGCACAGATACGCAGTATTTT
CDR3: CASSYSSKATGSSTDTQYF
J: TRBJ2-3
V: TRBV6-5
size: many
D: .

DNA: TGTGCCATCACATCCGGGACAGGGGATAACGGGGAGCTGTTTTTT
CDR3: CAITSGTGDNGELFF
J: TRBJ2-2
V: TRBV10-3
size: .
D: TRBD1

DNA: TGCGCCAGCAGCTTGAGTCGGGACCAAAACATTCAGTACTTC
CDR3: CASSLSRDQNIQYF
J: TRBJ2-4
V: TRBV5-1
size: many
D: .

DNA: TGCAGTGCCCCCCCCGCGACTAGCGGGAGGGATACGCAGTATTTT
CDR3: CSAPPATSGRDTQYF
J: TRBJ2-3
V: TRBV20-1
size: .
D: TRBD2

DNA: TGTGCCAGCTCACCACCCGCGGGCAGGGACGAGCAGTACTTC
CDR3: CASSPPAGRDEQYF
J: TRBJ2-7
V: TRBV18
size: few
D: .

DNA: TGTGCCAGCAGTGAGGACAGGGGAAGCCACGAGCAGTACTTC
CDR3: CASSEDRGSHEQYF
J: TRBJ2-7
V: TRBV2
size: few
D: TRBD1

DNA: TGCGCCAGCAGCCAAGTGGTAATAGCGGGATACACCGGGGAGCTGTTTTTT
CDR3: CASSQVVIAGYTGELFF
J: TRBJ2-2
V: TRBV4-1
size: .
D: TRBD2

DNA: TGCAGTGCTGCCGGGACTAGCGGGGGGGAGACCCAGTACTTC
CDR3: CSAAGTSGGETQYF
J: TRBJ2-5
V: TRBV20-1
size: .
D: TRBD2

DNA: TGTGCCAGCAGTTTACGGCGAGAGCAGTACTTC
CDR3: CASSLRREQYF
J: TRBJ2-7
V: TRBV28
size: few
D: .

DNA: TGCGCCAGCAGCTTAGGAGCGGGAGGGTCAGATACGCAGTATTTT
CDR3: CASSLGAGGSDTQYF
J: TRBJ2-3
V: TRBV5-1
size: .
D: TRBD2

DNA: TGTGCCAGCAGCCAAGTTCGTAGCGGGAGGTCCCGTTTCAATGAGCAGTTCTTC
CDR3: CASSQVRSGRSRFNEQFF
J: TRBJ2-1
V: TRBV14
size: .
D: TRBD2

DNA: TGTGCCAGCAGTTACCCGGGACTTAACACCGGGGAGCTGTTTTTT
CDR3: CASSYPGLNTGELFF
J: TRBJ2-2
V: TRBV6-5
size: many
D: .

DNA: TGTGCCAGCAGCGTAGTTCCAGCTTTCTCTGGAAACACCATATATTTT
CDR3: CASSVVPAFSGNTIYF
J: TRBJ1-3
V: TRBV9
size: .
D: .

DNA: TGTGCCAGCAGTGAAGCAGGGACGGGGAATGGCTACACCTTC
CDR3: CASSEAGTGNGYTF
J: TRBJ1-2
V: TRBV6-1
size: .
D: .

DNA: TGCAGCGTTGCTGCGGTTAGCAATCAGCCCCAGCATTTT
CDR3: CSVAAVSNQPQHF
J: TRBJ1-5
V: TRBV29-1
size: few
D: .

DNA: TGCGCCAGCAGCCCGGGACTAGCGGAAAGCACAGATACGCAGTATTTT
CDR3: CASSPGLAESTDTQYF
J: TRBJ2-3
V: TRBV5-1
size: .
D: TRBD2

DNA: TGTGCCAGCAGCACACAGGGAGTTGGCTACGAGCAGTACTTC
CDR3: CASSTQGVGYEQYF
J: TRBJ2-7
V: TRBV7-9
size: .
D: .

DNA: TGTGCCAGCGGGCGGAAATTCGGGATTAGCTCCTACGAGCAGTACTTC
CDR3: CASGRKFGISSYEQYF
J: TRBJ2-7
V: TRBV12-3/TRBV12-4
size: many
D: .

DNA: TGTGCCAGCAGTTACAGGGGGAGCACCTACGAGCAGTACTTC
CDR3: CASSYRGSTYEQYF
J: TRBJ2-7
V: TRBV6-2/TRBV6-3
size: .
D: .

DNA: TGTGCCAGCAGTTCTAGGCCCTCCAGCGGGAGGTACACCGGGGAGCTGTTTTTT
CDR3: CASSSRPSSGRYTGELFF
J: TRBJ2-2
V: TRBV12-3/TRBV12-4
size: few
D: TRBD2

DNA: TGTGCCAGTACCGCCGAGGGACTAGCCCTCAATGAGCAGTTCTTC
CDR3: CASTAEGLALNEQFF
J: TRBJ2-1
V: TRBV19
size: few
D: TRBD2

DNA: TGTGCCAGCAGTGTAGACAGGGGAGTTTCACCCCTCCACTTT
CDR3: CASSVDRGVSPLHF
J: TRBJ1-6
V: TRBV27
size: .
D: TRBD1

DNA: TGTGCCAGCAGTCTGGACAGATATAGCAATCAGCCCCAGCATTTT
CDR3: CASSLDRYSNQPQHF
J: TRBJ1-5
V: TRBV28
size: .
D: .

DNA: TGCAGCGTTGGGGCCGGCTATGGCTACACCTTC
CDR3: CSVGAGYGYTF
J: TRBJ1-2
V: TRBV29-1
size: few
D: .

DNA: TGCGCCAGCAGCCAAGGAGTGGGGGGGCTAGCGGGACGCGAGCAGTACTTC
CDR3: CASSQGVGGLAGREQYF
J: TRBJ2-7
V: TRBV4-1
size: .
D: TRBD2

DNA: TGTGCCAGCACCCTACAGATGTACCAAGAGACCCAGTACTTC
CDR3: CASTLQMYQETQYF
J: TRBJ2-5
V: TRBV2
size: .
D: .

DNA: TGCGCCAGCAGCCGAGTACGTCAGGGAGTAGGTAGCAATGAGCAGTTCTTC
CDR3: CASSRVRQGVGSNEQFF
J: TRBJ2-1
V: TRBV5-1
size: few
D: .

DNA: TGTGCCAGCAGGCGGGGGACTAGCGGGAGAGATACGCAGTATTTT
CDR3: CASRRGTSGRDTQYF
J: TRBJ2-3
V: TRBV12-3/TRBV12-4
size: few
D: TRBD2

DNA: TGCAGCGTTGTAGGGCGGTTGAACACTGAAGCTTTCTTT
CDR3: CSVVGRLNTEAFF
J: TRBJ1-1
V: TRBV29-1
size: few
D: .

DNA: TGTGCCAGCAGTTTCCGCAAGAGCAATTCACCCCTCCACTTT
CDR3: CASSFRKSNSPLHF
J: TRBJ1-6
V: TRBV28
size: .
D: .

DNA: TGTGCCAGCAGGCGGGGGACCGGACAGGGGAAGATAGAGACCCAGTACTTC
CDR3: CASRRGTGQGKIETQYF
J: TRBJ2-5
V: TRBV7-3
size: .
D: TRBD1

DNA: TGTGCCAGCAGTTTAAAAGTGGGCTACGAGCAGTACTTC
CDR3: CASSLKVGYEQYF
J: TRBJ2-7
V: TRBV27
size: many
D: .

DNA: TGCAGTGCTAGTGTGAGTGGTGCCAAAAACATTCAGTACTTC
CDR3: CSASVSGAKNIQYF
J: TRBJ2-4
V: TRBV20-1
size: .
D: .

DNA: TGCAGTGCAGTCGGGAGTAACTATGGCTACACCTTC
CDR3: CSAVGSNYGYTF
J: TRBJ1-2
V: TRBV20-1
size: .
D: .

DNA: TGTGCCAGCAGCTCAGACAGGGTTGGGGAGACCCAGTACTTC
CDR3: CASSSDRVGETQYF
J: TRBJ2-5
V: TRBV7-6
size: few
D: TRBD1

DNA: TGCAGCGTCCGGACAGCCACAGATACGCAGTATTTT
CDR3: CSVRTATDTQYF
J: TRBJ2-3
V: TRBV29-1
size: many
D: .

DNA: TGTGCCAGCAGCCTCAACATGGGGGACCAAGAGACCCAGTACTTC
CDR3: CASSLNMGDQETQYF
J: TRBJ2-5
V: TRBV12-3/TRBV12-4
size: .
D: .